These 19 T cell receptor beta chains share one sample of origin, sequenced in a study of glioma-infiltrating T cells. Amplification of TCR alpha and beta CDR3 regions from RNA used iRepertoire nested multiplex PCR. TCRdb passed the multiplex PCR reads through MiXCR, listing each CDR3 protein once. In the table there are approximately 110,000 distinct CDR3 sequences, more than 20% of which are singletons. The specimen sequenced was glioma tissue, nonneoplastic brain tissue, or PBMCs (not recorded which). The receptors stem from a human donor with low-grade glioma or glioblastoma, undergoing nonglioma brain surgery, or in good health (not recorded which).

There are a few counts of this clonotype. The J gene is TRBJ2-7, the V gene TRBV4-1, with a weak D call TRBD2 (6 bases). Germline assignment: CDR1 MGHRA and CDR2 YSYEKL. The CDR3 loop spans 17 amino acids. V lost 1 base and J 0 bases, leaving 16 bases between the germline ends. DNA of the CDR3: TGCGCCAGCAGCCAAGGCCCACGAGCGGGCAGCTCCTACGAGCAGTACTTC. Protein sequence: CASSQGPRAGSSYEQYF.

This chain uses TRBV29-1 with TRBJ2-7, with 7 bases fitting TRBD1. Germline CDR1 is SQVTM and CDR2 is ANQGSEA. The CDR3 totals 14 residues. The V and J ends lost 4 bases and 2 bases, in that order; junction bases with no gene match: 8. The CDR3 sequence: CSVGRTGDTYEQYF. Written as DNA, the CDR3 is TGCAGCGTTGGCCGGACAGGAGACACCTACGAGCAGTACTTC.

The table lists this clonotype with many counts. The V gene is TRBV14, the J gene TRBJ2-3, with D unresolved. Germline V gene data show CDR1 as SGHDN and CDR2 as FVKESK. The germline V and J ends were trimmed by 0 bases and 5 bases, with 9 bases remaining between them. The CDR3 is 14 amino acids. The CDR3 loop reads CASSQEIQLDTQYF. The CDR3 nucleotides read TGTGCCAGCAGCCAAGAGATCCAGCTAGATACGCAGTATTTT.

This clonotype was seen at least ten times. The rearrangement links TRBV19 to TRBJ1-5; D gene ambiguous. The CDR3 loop spans 12 amino acids. The V end was cut by 6 bases, the J end by 8 bases, with 11 bases between. CDR1 is LNHDA, CDR2 SQIVND, per germline (reference sequence). The CDR3 DNA sequence: TGTGCCAGTAGAGGCCTCGCGGAGCCCCAGCATTTT. Translation: CASRGLAEPQHF.

This clonotype was seen repeatedly, ten times or more. V is TRBV7-9 and J is TRBJ2-5; D not resolved. The CDR3 extends over 15 amino acids. CDR1 SEHNR and CDR2 FQNEAQ come from the germline V gene (reference sequence). V gave up 0 bases and J gave up 2 bases, with 10 bases separating them. CDR3 sequence: CASSLAGRAQETQYF. The CDR3 region has the DNA TGTGCCAGCAGCTTAGCAGGGCGAGCTCAAGAGACCCAGTACTTC.

The J gene is TRBJ2-7, the V gene TRBV7-2; 7 positions match TRBD1. The ends lost 5 bases at V and 3 bases at J; junction bases unmatched: 13. CDR3 length: 16 residues. Per germline, CDR1 SGHTA and CDR2 FQGNSA. In DNA, the CDR3 is TGTGCCAGCAGCCCGAGACCACCAGCAGGGGGCTACGAGCAGTACTTC. Translated: CASSPRPPAGGYEQYF.

About this clonotype itself: This sequence may be a read error, since a much larger clone differs from it by one base. The chain carries TRBV4-1 and TRBJ1-6; no reliable D call. Germline-derived CDR1 and CDR2 are MGHRA and YSYEKL. There are 15 residues in the CDR3. V gave up 2 bases and J gave up 6 bases, with 11 bases separating them. The CDR3 nucleotides read TGCGCCAGCAGCCAAATTGGAACAGTTAATTCACCCCTCCACTTT. Amino acids: CASSQIGTVNSPLHF.

This clonotype showed up many times. The chain links TRBV19 to TRBJ2-3; 11 bases map to TRBD2. Germline CDR1 reads LNHDA; CDR2 reads SQIVND (reference sequence). This CDR3 region has 17 residues. J was trimmed by 6 bases and V by 5 bases; bases with no gene match: 13. CDR3 loop: CASSFTGTSGPPDTQYF. The CDR3 DNA sequence: TGTGCCAGTAGTTTTACCGGGACTAGCGGCCCCCCCGATACGCAGTATTTT.

This clonotype appeared many times. The chain is built from TRBV27 and TRBJ1-1; tentative D call: TRBD1 (5 bases). The V gene lost 2 bases and the J gene lost 5 bases, with 9 bases spanning the gap. From germline, CDR1 is MNHEY and CDR2 SMNVEV (reference sequence). The CDR3 spans 13 residues. The CDR3 protein is CASSLQGTTEAFF. The CDR3 coding sequence is TGTGCCAGCAGTTTACAGGGAACGACTGAAGCTTTCTTT.

This clonotype was recorded many times. The J gene is TRBJ2-1, the V gene TRBV7-9; D is ambiguous. V lost 2 bases to trimming and J lost 8 bases, with 13 bases between them. CDR1 is SEHNR, CDR2 FQNEAQ, per germline (reference sequence). The CDR3 has 14 residues. The CDR3 sequence is CASSLSSRGHEQFF. CDR3 coding DNA: TGTGCCAGCAGCTTAAGTTCACGTGGGCATGAGCAGTTCTTC.

CDR3 in amino acids: CASSSPTSGVLYEQYF. The CDR3 DNA is TGTGCCAGTAGTTCGCCGACTAGCGGGGTCCTCTACGAGCAGTACTTC. This chain uses TRBV19 with TRBJ2-7, with 11 bases fitting TRBD2. With V trimmed by 5 bases and J by 3 bases, 9 bases remained unmatched. Germline V lookup: CDR1 LNHDA, CDR2 SQIVND (reference sequence). This CDR3 comprises 16 residues.

This clonotype was seen ten or more times. This chain links TRBV5-1 with TRBJ2-7; possible D gene TRBD2, 5 bases. This CDR3 comprises 14 residues. CDR1 and CDR2 from the germline V gene are SGHRS and YFSETQ. V was clipped by 4 bases and J by 3 bases, with 14 bases between them. The CDR3 DNA follows: TGCGCCAGCAGCCCACATACGGGAAACTACGAGCAGTACTTC. This gives the protein CASSPHTGNYEQYF.

Details on this clonotype: This could be a read error, since a much larger clone is one nucleotide away. The genes are TRBV7-2 and TRBJ2-7, with D tentatively TRBD2 (5 bases). The germline V gene encodes CDR1 SGHTA and CDR2 FQGNSA. The CDR3 is 13 amino acids. V lost 8 bases to trimming and J lost 6 bases, with 17 bases between them. Written as DNA, the CDR3 is TGTGCCAGCCGCCCCCAACTAGTACCCGAGCAGTACTTC. Protein: CASRPQLVPEQYF.

In its sample, this clonotype was seen many times. The rearrangement uses TRBV3-1 and TRBJ2-7, with a weak D call TRBD1 (6 bases). The ends were cut back, 1 base at V and 2 bases at J, with 12 bases in the middle. The CDR3 contains 15 residues. CDR1 is LGHDT and CDR2 is YNNKEL in the germline V gene (reference sequence). The CDR3 DNA follows: TGTGCCAGCAGCCAAGTGGTACAGGGCCCCTACGAGCAGTACTTC. It yields the protein CASSQVVQGPYEQYF.

The table lists this clonotype with many counts. The chain has TRBV20-1 and TRBJ1-1; TRBD1 aligns across 8 bases. J lost 4 bases, V lost 0 bases, and 7 bases had no gene match. Looked up from germline, CDR1 is DFQATT and CDR2 is SNEGSKA (reference sequence). There are 15 residues in the CDR3. CDR3 sequence: CSARDPGGLGTEAFF. The CDR3 DNA sequence: TGCAGTGCTAGAGATCCAGGGGGCCTCGGCACTGAAGCTTTCTTT.

This clonotype was observed at least ten times. This sequence joins TRBV7-9 and TRBJ2-1; 9 positions match TRBD1. Per germline, CDR1 SEHNR and CDR2 FQNEAQ (reference sequence). The CDR3 contains 17 residues. The J segment lost 3 bases and the V segment lost 5 bases, leaving 11 bases of the junction unmatched. CDR3 in amino acids: CASSLGTGTVGYNEQFF. The CDR3 DNA sequence: TGTGCCAGCAGCCTCGGGACAGGGACGGTGGGCTACAATGAGCAGTTCTTC.

This clonotype was counted a few times. The V gene is TRBV11-2, the J gene TRBJ2-1; 10 nucleotides agree with TRBD2. Trimming removed 5 bases from V and 5 bases from J; junction bases left unmatched: 6. Germline V lookup: CDR1 SGHAT, CDR2 FQNNGV. The CDR3 runs to 15 residues. The CDR3 nucleotides are TGTGCCAGCAGCGTGAGCGGGGGGGTTAACAATGAGCAGTTCTTC. Translation gives CASSVSGGVNNEQFF. The whole variable domain, filled in from reference TRBV11-2 and TRBJ2-1, reads EAGVAQSPRYKIIEKRQSVAFWCNPISGHATLYWYQQILGQGPKLLIQFQNNGVVDDSQLPKDRFSAERLKGVDSTLKIQPAKLEDSAVYLCASSVSGGVNNEQFFGPGTRLTVL.

This clonotype was counted at least ten times. The chain combines TRBV6-1 with TRBJ2-6; D call uncertain. V lost 6 bases and J 3 bases, leaving 12 bases between the germline ends. The CDR3 consists of 15 residues. From germline, CDR1 is MNHNS and CDR2 SASEGT. CDR3 protein: CASSSPGDGANVLTF. DNA for the CDR3: TGTGCCAGCAGCAGCCCGGGTGATGGGGCCAACGTCCTGACTTTC.

This chain joins TRBV15 and TRBJ2-1; 12 bases align to TRBD2. The J segment lost 0 bases and the V segment lost 6 bases, leaving 3 bases of the junction unmatched. The germline V gene has CDR1 LNHNV and CDR2 YYDKDF (reference sequence). This CDR3 region has 16 residues. In DNA, the CDR3 is TGTGCCACCAGGATGGGACTAGCGGGCTCCTACAATGAGCAGTTCTTC. This gives the protein CATRMGLAGSYNEQFF.